The TCR beta chain described here comes from a study of T-cell memory formation after mild COVID-19. Study-level background: TCR clustering was largely donor specific. Findings of the study overall: A second wave expanding day 15 to 37 was CD4+-biased; contracting clones were balanced. The CD4+ clones that contracted clustered mainly within CM and EM, and the CD8+ clones concentrated in EMRA.

This clonotype was seen repeatedly, ten times or more. Its antigen is unidentified. Germline V gives CDR1 SGHTA, CDR2 FQGNSA. The CDR3 consists of 15 residues. The ends were cut back, 5 bases at V and 1 base at J, with 13 bases in the middle. Via MiXCR, TCRdb re-called the 5' RACE reads, giving one row per CDR3 protein. The sample has around 300,000 distinct CDR3 sequences, roughly an eighth seen once. The sequenced material came from PBMCs or a T cell subset sorted from them (not recorded which). The sequence was collected from a man between 18 and 29 years old who had mild COVID-19 (a few samples of this study predate the infection). Cell type and time point are not known. The rearrangement uses TRBV7-2 and TRBJ2-3, with D tentatively TRBD2 (5 bases). As DNA, the CDR3 is TGTGCCAGCAGCCTGGCCCGGGGTCGCACAGATACGCAGTATTTT. Translation gives CASSLARGRTDTQYF.